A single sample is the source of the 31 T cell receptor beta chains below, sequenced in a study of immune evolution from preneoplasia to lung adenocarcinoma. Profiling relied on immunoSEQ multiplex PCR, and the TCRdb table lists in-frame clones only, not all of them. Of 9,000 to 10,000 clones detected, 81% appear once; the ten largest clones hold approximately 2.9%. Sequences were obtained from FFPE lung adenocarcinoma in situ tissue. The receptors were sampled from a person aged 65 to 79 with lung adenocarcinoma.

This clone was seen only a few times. The CDR3 protein is CASTLDSETEAFF. The CDR3 coding sequence is TGTGCCAGCACCCTTGACAGCGAGACTGAAGCTTTCTTT. V and J are TRBV2 and TRBJ1-1; a weak D match, TRBD1 (5 bases). This CDR3 is built from 13 residues. V shed 7 bases and J shed 5 bases, with 14 bases lying between them. The V gene's germline CDR1 is SNHLY and CDR2 FYNNEI. Full variable domain (missing parts from reference TRBV2 and TRBJ1-1): EPEVTQTPSHQVTQMGQEVILRCVPISNHLYFYWYRQILGQKVEFLVSFYNNEISEKSEIFDDQFSVERPDGSNFTLKIRSTKLEDSAMYFCASTLDSETEAFFGQGTRLTVV.

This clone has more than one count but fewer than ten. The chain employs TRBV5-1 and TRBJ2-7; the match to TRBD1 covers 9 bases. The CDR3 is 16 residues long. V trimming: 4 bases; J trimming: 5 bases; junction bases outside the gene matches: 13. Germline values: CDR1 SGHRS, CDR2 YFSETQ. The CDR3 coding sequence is TGCGCCAGCAGCCCAGAACAGGGGGCACGCGCAAACGAGCAGTACTTC. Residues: CASSPEQGARANEQYF.

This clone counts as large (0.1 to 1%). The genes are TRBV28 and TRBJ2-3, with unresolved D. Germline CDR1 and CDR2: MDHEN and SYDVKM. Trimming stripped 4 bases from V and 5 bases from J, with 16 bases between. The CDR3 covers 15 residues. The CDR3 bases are TGTGCCAGCAGTTCCAAGGTGGGGTTCGGAGATACGCAGTATTTT. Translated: CASSSKVGFGDTQYF.

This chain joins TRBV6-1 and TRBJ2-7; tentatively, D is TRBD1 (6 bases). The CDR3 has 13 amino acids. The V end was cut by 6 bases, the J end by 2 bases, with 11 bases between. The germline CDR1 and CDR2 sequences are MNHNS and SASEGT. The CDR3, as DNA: TGTGCCAGCAGGGGGGACACCCCCTACGAGCAGTACTTC. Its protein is CASRGDTPYEQYF.

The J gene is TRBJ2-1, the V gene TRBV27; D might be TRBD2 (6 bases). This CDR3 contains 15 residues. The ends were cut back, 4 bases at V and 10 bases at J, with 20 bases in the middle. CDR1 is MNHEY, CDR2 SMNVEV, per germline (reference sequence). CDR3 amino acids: CASSYGSGFSTEQFF. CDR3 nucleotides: TGTGCCAGCAGTTATGGTAGCGGTTTTTCCACGGAGCAGTTCTTC.

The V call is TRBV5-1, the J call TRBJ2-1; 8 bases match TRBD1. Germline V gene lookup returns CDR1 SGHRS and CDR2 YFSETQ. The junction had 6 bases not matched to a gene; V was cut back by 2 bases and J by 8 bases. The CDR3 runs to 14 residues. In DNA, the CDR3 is TGCGCCAGCAGCTTAAGACAGGGGTCTTATGAGCAGTTCTTC. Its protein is CASSLRQGSYEQFF.

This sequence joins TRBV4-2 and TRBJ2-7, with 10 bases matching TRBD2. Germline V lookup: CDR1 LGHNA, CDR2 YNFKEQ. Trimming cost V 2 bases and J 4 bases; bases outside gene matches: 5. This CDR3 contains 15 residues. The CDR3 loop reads CASSQTLAGAYEQYF. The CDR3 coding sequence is TGTGCCAGCAGCCAAACCCTAGCGGGAGCTTACGAGCAGTACTTC.

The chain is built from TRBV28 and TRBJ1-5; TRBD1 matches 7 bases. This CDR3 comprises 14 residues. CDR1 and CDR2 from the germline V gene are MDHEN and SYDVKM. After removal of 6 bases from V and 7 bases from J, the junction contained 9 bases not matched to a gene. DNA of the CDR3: TGTGCCAGCAGCCGACAGGGCCATTGGCAGCCCCAGCATTTT. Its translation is CASSRQGHWQPQHF.

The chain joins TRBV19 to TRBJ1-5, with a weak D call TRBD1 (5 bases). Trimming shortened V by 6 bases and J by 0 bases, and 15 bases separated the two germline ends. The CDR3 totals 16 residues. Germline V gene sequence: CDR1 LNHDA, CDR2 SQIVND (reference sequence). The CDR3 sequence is CASRTGGGNSNQPQHF. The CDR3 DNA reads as TGTGCCAGTAGAACTGGCGGGGGGAATAGCAATCAGCCCCAGCATTTT.

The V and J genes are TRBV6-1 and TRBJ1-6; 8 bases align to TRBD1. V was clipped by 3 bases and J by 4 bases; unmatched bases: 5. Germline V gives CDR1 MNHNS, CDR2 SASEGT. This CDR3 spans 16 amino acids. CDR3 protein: CASSDQGARYNSPLHF. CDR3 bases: TGTGCCAGCAGTGACCAGGGGGCGCGGTATAATTCACCCCTCCACTTT.

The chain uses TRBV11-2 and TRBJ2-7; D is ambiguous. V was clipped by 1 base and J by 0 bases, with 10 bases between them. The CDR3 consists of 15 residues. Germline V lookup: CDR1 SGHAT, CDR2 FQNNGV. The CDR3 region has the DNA TGTGCCAGCAGCTTAGCCCGGTACCTCTCCTACGAGCAGTACTTC. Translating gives CASSLARYLSYEQYF.

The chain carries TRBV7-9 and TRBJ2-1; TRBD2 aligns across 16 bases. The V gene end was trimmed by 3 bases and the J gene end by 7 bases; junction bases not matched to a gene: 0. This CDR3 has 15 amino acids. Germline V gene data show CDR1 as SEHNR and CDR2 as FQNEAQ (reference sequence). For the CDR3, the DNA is TGTGCCAGCAGCTTGGGACTAGCGGGAGGGAATGAGCAGTTCTTC. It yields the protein CASSLGLAGGNEQFF.

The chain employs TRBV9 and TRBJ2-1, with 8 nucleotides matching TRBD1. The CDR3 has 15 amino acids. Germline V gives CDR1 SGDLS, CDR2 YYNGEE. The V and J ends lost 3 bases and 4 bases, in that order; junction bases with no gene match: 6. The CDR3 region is CASSAGQAEYNEQFF. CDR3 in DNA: TGTGCCAGCAGCGCGGGACAGGCGGAATACAATGAGCAGTTCTTC.

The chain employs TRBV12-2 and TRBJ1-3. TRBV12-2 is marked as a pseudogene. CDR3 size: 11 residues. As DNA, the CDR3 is TGTGCAAGTCGCTTAGAAAACACCATATATTTT. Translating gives CASRLENTIYF.

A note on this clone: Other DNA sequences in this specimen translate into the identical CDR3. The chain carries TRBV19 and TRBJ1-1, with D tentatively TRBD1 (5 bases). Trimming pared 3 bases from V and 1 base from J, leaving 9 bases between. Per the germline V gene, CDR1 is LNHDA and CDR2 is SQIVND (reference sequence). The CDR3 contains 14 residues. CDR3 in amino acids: CASSMGTGNTEAFF. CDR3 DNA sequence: TGTGCCAGTAGTATGGGAACAGGGAACACTGAAGCTTTCTTT.

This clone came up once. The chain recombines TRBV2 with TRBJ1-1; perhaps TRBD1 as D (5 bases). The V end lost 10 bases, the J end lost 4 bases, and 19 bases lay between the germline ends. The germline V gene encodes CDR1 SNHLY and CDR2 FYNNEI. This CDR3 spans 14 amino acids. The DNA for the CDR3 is TGTGCCACCAGAGAGGACATAATGATCACTGAAGCTTTCTTT. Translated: CATREDIMITEAFF.

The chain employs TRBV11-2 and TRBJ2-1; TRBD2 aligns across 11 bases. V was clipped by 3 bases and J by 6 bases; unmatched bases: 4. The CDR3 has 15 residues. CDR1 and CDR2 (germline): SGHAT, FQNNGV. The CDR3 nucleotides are TGTGCCAGCAGCTTCACTAGCGGGAGTACCAATGAGCAGTTCTTC. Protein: CASSFTSGSTNEQFF.

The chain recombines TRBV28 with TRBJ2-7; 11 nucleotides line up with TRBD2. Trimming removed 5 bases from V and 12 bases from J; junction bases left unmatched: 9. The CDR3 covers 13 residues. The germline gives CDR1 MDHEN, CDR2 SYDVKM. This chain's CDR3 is CASSIHSGRARYF. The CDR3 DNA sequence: TGTGCCAGCAGTATACATAGCGGGAGGGCCAGGTACTTC.

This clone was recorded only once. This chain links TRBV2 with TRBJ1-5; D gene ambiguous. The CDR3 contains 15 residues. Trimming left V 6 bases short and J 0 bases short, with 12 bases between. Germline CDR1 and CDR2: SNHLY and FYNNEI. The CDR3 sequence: CASSVDGYSNQPQHF. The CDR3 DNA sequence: TGTGCCAGCAGCGTCGACGGGTATAGCAATCAGCCCCAGCATTTT.

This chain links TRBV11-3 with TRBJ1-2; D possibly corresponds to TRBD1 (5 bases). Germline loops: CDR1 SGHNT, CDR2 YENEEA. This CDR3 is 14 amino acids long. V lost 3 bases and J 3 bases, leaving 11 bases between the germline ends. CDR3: CASSFQSGDYGYTF. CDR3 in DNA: TGTGCCAGCAGCTTTCAGTCGGGGGACTATGGCTACACCTTC. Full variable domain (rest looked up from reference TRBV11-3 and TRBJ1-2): EAGVVQSPRYKIIEKKQPVAFWCNPISGHNTLYWYLQNLGQGPELLIRYENEEAVDDSQLPKDRFSAERLKGVDSTLKIQPAELGDSAVYLCASSFQSGDYGYTFGSGTRLTVV.

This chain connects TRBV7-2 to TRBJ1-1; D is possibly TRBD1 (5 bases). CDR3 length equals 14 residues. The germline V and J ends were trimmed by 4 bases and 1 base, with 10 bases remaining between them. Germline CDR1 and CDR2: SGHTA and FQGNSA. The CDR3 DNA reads TGTGCCAGCAGCTCCCTCGGGGGGAACACTGAAGCTTTCTTT. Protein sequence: CASSSLGGNTEAFF.

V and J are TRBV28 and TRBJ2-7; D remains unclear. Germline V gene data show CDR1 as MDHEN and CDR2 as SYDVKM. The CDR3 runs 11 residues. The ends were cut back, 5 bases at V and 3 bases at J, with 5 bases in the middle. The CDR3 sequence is CASSALYEQYF. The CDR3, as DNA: TGTGCCAGCAGTGCACTCTACGAGCAGTACTTC. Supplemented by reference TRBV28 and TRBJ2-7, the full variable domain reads DVKVTQSSRYLVKRTGEKVFLECVQDMDHENMFWYRQDPGLGLRLIYFSYDVKMKEKGDIPEGYSVSREKKERFSLILESASTNQTSMYLCASSALYEQYFGPGTRLTVT.

The CDR3 is CSANPGTGGQQFF. The CDR3 region has the DNA TGCAGCGCTAACCCCGGGACAGGGGGCCAGCAGTTCTTC. The rearrangement joins TRBV29-1 to TRBJ2-1, with 12 bases fitting TRBD1. The CDR3 has 13 amino acids. Unmatched junction bases numbered 9, after V lost 7 bases and J lost 11 bases. The V gene's germline CDR1 is SQVTM and CDR2 ANQGSEA.

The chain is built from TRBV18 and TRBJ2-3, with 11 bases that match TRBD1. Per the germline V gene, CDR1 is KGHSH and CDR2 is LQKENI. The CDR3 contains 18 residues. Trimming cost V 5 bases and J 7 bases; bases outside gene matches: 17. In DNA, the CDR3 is TGTGCCAGCTCATCCGGGACAGGGGGGCGAAACCCCCAAAATACGCAGTATTTT. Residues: CASSSGTGGRNPQNTQYF.

CDR3 nucleotide sequence: TGTGCCAGCAGCCAAGGTCAAGAAGCAGATACGCAGTATTTT. This gives the protein CASSQGQEADTQYF. V is TRBV4-2 and J is TRBJ2-3; D unresolved. Germline CDR1 reads LGHNA; CDR2 reads YNFKEQ. The V end lost 1 base, the J end lost 4 bases, and 9 bases lay between the germline ends. The CDR3 length is 14 residues.

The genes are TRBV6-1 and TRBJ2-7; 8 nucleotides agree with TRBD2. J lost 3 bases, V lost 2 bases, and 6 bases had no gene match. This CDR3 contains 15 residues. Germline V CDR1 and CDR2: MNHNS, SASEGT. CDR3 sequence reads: CASSELALAVYEQYF. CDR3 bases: TGTGCCAGCAGTGAACTGGCACTAGCGGTCTACGAGCAGTACTTC.

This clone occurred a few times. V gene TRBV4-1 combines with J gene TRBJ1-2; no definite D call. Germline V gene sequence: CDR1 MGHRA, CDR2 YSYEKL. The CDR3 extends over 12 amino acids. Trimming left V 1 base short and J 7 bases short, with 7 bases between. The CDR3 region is CASSQVGLGYTF. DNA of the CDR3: TGCGCCAGCAGCCAAGTCGGTCTTGGCTACACCTTC.

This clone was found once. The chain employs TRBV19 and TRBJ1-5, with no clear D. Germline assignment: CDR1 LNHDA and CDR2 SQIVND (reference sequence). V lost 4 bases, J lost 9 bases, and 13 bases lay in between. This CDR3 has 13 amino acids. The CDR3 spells CASSRATSGPQHF. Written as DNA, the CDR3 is TGTGCCAGTAGTAGGGCCACGTCGGGGCCCCAGCATTTT.

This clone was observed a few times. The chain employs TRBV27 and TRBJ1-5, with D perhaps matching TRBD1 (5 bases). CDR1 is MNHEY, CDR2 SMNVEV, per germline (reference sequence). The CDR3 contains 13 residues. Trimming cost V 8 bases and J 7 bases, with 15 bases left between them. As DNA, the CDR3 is TGTGCCAGCGGGTCAGGGATGGGACAGCCCCAGCATTTT. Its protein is CASGSGMGQPQHF.

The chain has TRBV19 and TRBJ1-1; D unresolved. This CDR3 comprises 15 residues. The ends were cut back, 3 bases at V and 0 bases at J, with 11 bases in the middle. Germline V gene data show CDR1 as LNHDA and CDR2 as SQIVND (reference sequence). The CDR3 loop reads CASSMGRFVNTEAFF. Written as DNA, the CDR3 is TGTGCCAGTAGTATGGGTCGATTTGTGAACACTGAAGCTTTCTTT.

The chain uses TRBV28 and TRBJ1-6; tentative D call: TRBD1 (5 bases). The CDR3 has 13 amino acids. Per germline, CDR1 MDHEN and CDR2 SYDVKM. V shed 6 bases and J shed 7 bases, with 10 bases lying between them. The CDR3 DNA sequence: TGTGCCAGCAGGAGGGACTGGAATTCACCCCTCCACTTT. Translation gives CASRRDWNSPLHF.